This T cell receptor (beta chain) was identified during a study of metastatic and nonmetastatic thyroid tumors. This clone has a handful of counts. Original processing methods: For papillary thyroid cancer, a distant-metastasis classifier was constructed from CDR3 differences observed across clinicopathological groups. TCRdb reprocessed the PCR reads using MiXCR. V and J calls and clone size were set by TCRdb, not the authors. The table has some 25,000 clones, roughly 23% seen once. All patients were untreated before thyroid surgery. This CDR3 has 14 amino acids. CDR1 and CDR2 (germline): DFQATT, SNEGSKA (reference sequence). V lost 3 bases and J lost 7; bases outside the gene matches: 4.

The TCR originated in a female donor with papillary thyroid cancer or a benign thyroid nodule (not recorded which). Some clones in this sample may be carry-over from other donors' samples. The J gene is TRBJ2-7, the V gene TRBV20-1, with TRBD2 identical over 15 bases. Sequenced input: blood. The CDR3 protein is CSASPGTSGGEQYF. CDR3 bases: TGCAGTGCTAGCCCCGGGACTAGCGGGGGGGAGCAGTACTTC.